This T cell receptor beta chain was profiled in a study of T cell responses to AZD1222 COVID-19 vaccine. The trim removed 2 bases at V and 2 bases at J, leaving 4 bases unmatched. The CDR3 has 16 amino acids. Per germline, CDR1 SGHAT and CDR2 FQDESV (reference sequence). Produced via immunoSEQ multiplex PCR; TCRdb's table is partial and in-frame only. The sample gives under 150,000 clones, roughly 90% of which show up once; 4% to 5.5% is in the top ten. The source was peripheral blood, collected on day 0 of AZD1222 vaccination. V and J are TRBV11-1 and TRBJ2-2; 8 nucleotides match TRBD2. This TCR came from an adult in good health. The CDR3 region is CASSLRSGVNTGELFF. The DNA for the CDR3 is TGTGCCAGCAGCTTACGTAGCGGGGTAAACACCGGGGAGCTGTTTTTT.